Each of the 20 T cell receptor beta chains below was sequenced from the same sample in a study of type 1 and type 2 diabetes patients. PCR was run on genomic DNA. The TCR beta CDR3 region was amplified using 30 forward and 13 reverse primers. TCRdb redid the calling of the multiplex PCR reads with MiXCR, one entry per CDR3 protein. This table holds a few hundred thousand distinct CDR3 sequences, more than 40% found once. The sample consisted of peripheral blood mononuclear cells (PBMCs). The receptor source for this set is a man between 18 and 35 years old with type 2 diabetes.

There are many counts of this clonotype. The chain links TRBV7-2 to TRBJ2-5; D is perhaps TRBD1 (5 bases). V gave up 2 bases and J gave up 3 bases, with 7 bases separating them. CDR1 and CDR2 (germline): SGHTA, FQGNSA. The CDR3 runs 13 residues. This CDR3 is CASSLRQKETQYF. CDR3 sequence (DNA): TGTGCCAGCAGCTTACGACAGAAAGAGACCCAGTACTTC.

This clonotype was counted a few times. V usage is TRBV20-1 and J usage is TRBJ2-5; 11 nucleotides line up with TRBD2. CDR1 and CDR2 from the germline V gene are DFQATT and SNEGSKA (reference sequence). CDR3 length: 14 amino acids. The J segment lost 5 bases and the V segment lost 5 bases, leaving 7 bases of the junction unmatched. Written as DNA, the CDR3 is TGCAGTGCTTCCCGACTAGCGGGGAGTGAGACCCAGTACTTC. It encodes CSASRLAGSETQYF.

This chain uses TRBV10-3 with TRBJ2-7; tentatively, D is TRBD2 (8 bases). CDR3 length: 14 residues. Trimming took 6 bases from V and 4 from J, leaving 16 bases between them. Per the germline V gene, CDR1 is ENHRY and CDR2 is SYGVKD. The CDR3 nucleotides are TGTGCCATCAGGGGACAGTCGGGGGGGTACGAGCAGTACTTC. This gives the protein CAIRGQSGGYEQYF.

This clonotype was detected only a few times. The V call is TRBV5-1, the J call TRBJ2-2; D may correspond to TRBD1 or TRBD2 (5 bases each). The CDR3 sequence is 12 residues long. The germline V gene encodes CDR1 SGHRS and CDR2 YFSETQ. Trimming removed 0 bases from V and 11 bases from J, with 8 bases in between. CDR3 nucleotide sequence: TGCGCCAGCAGCTTGGTGAGGGACGAGCTGTTTTTT. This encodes CASSLVRDELFF. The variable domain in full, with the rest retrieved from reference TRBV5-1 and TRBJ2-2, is KAGVTQTPRYLIKTRGQQVTLSCSPISGHRSVSWYQQTPGQGLQFLFEYFSETQRNKGNFPGRFSGRQFSNSRSEMNVSTLELGDSALYLCASSLVRDELFFGEGSRLTVL.

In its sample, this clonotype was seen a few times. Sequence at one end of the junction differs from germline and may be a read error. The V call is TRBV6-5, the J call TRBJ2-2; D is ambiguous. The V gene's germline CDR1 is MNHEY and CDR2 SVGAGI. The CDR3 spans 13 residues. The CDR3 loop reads CASSYSKTGELFF. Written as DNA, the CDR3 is TGTGCCAGCAGTTACTCGAAAACCGGGGAGCTGTTTTTT.

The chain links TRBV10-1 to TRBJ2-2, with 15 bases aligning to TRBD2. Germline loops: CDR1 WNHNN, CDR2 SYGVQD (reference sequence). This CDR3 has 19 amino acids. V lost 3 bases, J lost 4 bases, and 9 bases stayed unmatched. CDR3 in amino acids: CASSDSGLAGGWATGELFF. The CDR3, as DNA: TGCGCCAGCAGTGATTCGGGACTAGCGGGAGGTTGGGCCACCGGGGAGCTGTTTTTT.

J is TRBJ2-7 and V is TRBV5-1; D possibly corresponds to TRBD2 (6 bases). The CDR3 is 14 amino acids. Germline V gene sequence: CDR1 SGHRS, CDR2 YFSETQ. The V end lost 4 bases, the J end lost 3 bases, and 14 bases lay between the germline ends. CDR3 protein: CASSRGEWGYEQYF. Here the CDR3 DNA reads TGCGCCAGCAGCCGCGGGGAGTGGGGCTACGAGCAGTACTTC.

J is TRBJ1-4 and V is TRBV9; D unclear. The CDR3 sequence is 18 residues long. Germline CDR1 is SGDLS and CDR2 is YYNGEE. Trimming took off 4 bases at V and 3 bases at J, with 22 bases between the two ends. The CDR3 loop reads CASSPSGMGSGPNEKLFF. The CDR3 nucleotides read TGTGCCAGCAGCCCGTCGGGTATGGGGAGCGGGCCTAATGAAAAACTGTTTTTT.

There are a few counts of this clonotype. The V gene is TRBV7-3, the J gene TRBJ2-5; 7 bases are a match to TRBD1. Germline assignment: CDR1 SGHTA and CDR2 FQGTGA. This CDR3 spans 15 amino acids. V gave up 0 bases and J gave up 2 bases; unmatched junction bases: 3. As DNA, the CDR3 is TGTGCCAGCAGCTTAACAGGGGGCGAACAAGAGACCCAGTACTTC. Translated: CASSLTGGEQETQYF.

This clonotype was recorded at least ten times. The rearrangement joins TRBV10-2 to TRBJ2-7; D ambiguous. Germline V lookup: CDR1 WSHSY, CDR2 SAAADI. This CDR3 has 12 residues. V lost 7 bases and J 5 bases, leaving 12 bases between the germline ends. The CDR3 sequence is CASTHRPDEQYF. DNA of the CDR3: TGCGCCAGCACCCACCGCCCAGACGAGCAGTACTTC.

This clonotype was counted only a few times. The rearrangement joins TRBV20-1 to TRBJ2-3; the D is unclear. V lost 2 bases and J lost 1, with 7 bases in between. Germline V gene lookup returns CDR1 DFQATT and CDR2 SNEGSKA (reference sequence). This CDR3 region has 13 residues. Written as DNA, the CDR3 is TGCAGTGCTAGACCTCTGGGCACAGATACGCAGTATTTT. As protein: CSARPLGTDTQYF.

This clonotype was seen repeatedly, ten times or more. The CDR3 loop reads CASSELEGAQHF. The CDR3, as DNA: TGTGCCAGCAGTGAATTGGAGGGCGCCCAGCATTTT. This chain links TRBV25-1 with TRBJ1-5; D gene ambiguous. This CDR3 is 12 amino acids long. V lost 1 base and J 11 bases, leaving 9 bases between the germline ends. The germline CDR1 and CDR2 sequences are MGHDK and SYGVNS.

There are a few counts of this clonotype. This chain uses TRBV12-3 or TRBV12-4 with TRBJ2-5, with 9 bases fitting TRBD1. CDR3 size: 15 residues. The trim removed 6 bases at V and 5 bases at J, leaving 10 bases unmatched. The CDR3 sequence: CASSRTGQGLETQYF. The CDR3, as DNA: TGTGCCAGCAGCCGGACGGGACAGGGTCTTGAGACCCAGTACTTC.

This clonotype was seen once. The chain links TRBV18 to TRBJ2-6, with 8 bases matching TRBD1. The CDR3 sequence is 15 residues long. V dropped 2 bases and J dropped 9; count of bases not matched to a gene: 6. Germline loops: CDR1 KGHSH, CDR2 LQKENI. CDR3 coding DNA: TGTGCCAGCTCACCATCTAGGACAGGGTACAACGTCCTGACTTTC. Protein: CASSPSRTGYNVLTF.

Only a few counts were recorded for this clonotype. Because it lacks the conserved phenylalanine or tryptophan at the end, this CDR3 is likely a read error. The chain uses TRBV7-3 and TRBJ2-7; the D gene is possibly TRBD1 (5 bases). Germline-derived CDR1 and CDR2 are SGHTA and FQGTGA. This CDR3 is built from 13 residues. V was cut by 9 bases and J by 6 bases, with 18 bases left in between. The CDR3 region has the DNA TGTGCCAGTAGTTGGCAGGGCGATTCCGAGCAGTACCTC. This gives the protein CASSWQGDSEQYL.

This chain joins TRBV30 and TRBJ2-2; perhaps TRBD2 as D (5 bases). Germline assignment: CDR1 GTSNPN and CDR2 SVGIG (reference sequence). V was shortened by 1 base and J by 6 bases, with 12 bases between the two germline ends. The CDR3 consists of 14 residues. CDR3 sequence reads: CAWSGGPGSGELFF. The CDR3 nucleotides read TGTGCCTGGAGTGGAGGGCCGGGATCCGGGGAGCTGTTTTTT.

Here the CDR3 DNA reads TGTGCCAGCAGCTTAAGAACAGTCTACGAGCAGTACTTC. This sequence encodes CASSLRTVYEQYF. The chain joins TRBV7-2 to TRBJ2-7; D is uncertain. Germline values: CDR1 SGHTA, CDR2 FQGNSA. This CDR3 comprises 13 residues. V lost 2 bases and J lost 3, with 8 bases in between.

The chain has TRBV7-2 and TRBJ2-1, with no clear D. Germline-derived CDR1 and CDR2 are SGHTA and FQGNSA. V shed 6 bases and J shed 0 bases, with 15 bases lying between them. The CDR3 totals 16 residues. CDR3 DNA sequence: TGTGCCAGCAGTTTATTCGACGGAAGCTCCTACAATGAGCAGTTCTTC. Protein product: CASSLFDGSSYNEQFF.

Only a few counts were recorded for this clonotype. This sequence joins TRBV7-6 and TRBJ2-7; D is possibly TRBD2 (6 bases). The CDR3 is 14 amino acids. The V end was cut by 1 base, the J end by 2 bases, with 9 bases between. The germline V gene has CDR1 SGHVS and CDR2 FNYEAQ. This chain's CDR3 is CASSLGPGAYEQYF. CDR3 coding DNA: TGTGCCAGCAGCTTAGGTCCGGGGGCCTACGAGCAGTACTTC.

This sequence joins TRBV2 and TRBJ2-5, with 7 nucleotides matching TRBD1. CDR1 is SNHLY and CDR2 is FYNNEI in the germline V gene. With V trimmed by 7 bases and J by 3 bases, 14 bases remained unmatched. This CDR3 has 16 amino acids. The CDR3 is CASNSLHGTEKETQYF. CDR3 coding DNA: TGTGCCAGCAATAGCCTACACGGGACAGAGAAAGAGACCCAGTACTTC.